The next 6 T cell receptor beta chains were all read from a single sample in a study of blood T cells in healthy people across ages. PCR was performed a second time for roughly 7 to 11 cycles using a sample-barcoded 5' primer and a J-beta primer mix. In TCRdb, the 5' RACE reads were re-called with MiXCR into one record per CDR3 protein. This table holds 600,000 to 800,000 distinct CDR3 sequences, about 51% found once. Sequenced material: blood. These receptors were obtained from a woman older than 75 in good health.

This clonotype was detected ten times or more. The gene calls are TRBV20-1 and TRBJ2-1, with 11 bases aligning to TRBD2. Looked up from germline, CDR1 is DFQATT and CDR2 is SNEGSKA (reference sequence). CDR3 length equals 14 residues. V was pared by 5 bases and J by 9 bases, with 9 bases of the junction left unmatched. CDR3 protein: CSAGGLAASSEQFF. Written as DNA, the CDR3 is TGCAGTGCTGGGGGACTAGCGGCGAGCAGTGAGCAGTTCTTC.

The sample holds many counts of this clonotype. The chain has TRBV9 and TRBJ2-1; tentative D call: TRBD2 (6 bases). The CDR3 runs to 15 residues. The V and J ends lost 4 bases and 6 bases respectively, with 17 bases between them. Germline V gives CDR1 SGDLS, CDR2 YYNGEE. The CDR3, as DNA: TGTGCCAGCAGCCGGAGGGTAACGGACACCAATGAGCAGTTCTTC. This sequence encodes CASSRRVTDTNEQFF.

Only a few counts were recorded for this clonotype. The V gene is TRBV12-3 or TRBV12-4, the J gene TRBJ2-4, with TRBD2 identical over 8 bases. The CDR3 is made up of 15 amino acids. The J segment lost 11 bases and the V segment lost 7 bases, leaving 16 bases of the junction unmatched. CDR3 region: CASTLSISSGGVQYF. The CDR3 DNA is TGTGCCAGCACTCTGTCCATTTCGAGCGGGGGCGTTCAGTACTTC.

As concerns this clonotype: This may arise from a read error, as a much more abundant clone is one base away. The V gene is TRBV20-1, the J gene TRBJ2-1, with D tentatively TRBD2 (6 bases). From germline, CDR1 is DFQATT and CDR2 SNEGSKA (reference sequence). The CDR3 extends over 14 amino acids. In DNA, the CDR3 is TGCAGTACTAGAGCGGCGGGGTCCATCTATGAGCAGTTCTTC. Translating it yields CSTRAAGSIYEQFF.

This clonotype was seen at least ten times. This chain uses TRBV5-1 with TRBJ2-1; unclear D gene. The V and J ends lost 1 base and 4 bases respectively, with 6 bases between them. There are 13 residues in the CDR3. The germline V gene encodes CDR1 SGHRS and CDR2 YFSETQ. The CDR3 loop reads CASSLNGYNEQFF. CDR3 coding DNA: TGCGCCAGCAGCTTGAACGGATACAATGAGCAGTTCTTC.

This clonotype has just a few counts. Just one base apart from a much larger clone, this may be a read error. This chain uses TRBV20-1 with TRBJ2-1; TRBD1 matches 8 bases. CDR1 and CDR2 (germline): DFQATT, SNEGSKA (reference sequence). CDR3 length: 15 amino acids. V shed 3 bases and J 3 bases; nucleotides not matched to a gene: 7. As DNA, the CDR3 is TGCAGTGCTAGTGGCCCGGACAGGGTCTACAATGAGCAGTTCTTC. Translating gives CSASGPDRVYNEQFF.